This T cell receptor beta chain was sequenced during a study of blood T cell repertoires in COVID-19. Produced via immunoSEQ multiplex PCR; TCRdb's table is partial and in-frame only. The sample records about 210,000 clones, roughly 85% being singletons. The V and J ends lost 2 bases and 2 bases, in that order; junction bases with no gene match: 7. The CDR3 has 16 residues. Germline CDR1 and CDR2: SEHNR and FQNEAQ (reference sequence). The specimen sequenced was peripheral blood. This chain uses TRBV7-9 with TRBJ2-7, with 9 bases fitting TRBD2. This TCR was recovered from a woman aged 70-85 years with COVID-19, enrolled during active disease. This chain's CDR3 is CASSLLAGGTAYEQYF. CDR3 sequence (DNA): TGTGCCAGCAGCTTACTGGCGGGAGGGACCGCCTACGAGCAGTACTTC.